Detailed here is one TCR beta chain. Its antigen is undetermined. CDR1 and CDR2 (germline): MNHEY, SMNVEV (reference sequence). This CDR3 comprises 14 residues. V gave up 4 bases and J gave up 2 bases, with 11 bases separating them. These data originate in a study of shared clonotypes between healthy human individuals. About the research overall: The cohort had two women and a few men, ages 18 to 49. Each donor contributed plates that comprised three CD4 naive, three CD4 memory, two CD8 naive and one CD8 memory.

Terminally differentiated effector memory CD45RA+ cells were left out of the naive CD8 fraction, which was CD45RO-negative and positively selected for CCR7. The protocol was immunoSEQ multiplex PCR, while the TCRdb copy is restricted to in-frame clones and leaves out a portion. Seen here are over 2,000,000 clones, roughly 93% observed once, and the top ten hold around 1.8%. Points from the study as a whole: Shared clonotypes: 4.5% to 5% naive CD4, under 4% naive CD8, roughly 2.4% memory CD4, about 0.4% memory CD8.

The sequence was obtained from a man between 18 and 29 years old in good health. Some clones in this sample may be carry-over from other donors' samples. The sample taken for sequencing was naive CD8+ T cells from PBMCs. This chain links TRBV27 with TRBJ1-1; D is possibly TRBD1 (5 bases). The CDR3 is CASSSRVANTEAFF. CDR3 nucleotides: TGTGCCAGCAGTTCCAGGGTTGCAAACACTGAAGCTTTCTTT.